The 25 T cell receptor beta chains presented below share a single source sample, sequenced in a study of CD8+ T cells in alopecia areata. The treatment: oral pan-JAK inhibitor, 5-10 mg twice daily. Reverse transcription of extracted RNA yielded cDNA, which provided the sequencing template. This table comes from immunoSEQ multiplex PCR, and its TCRdb copy is limited to in-frame clones, with some not included. The table has about 190,000 clones, 45% to 65% seen once. The sample was CD4+ T cells sorted from blood, taken at week 4, from a patient treated with tofacitinib. The source is a human donor with alopecia areata.

The count of this clone is one. The V and J genes are TRBV13 and TRBJ2-7; D is possibly TRBD1 (6 bases). This CDR3 is built from 13 residues. Germline loops: CDR1 PRHDT, CDR2 FYEKMQ (reference sequence). Trimming pared 5 bases from V and 1 base from J, leaving 9 bases between. CDR3 in amino acids: CASSNRVSYEQYF. CDR3 coding DNA: TGTGCCAGCAGCAACAGGGTATCCTACGAGCAGTACTTC.

The rearrangement uses TRBV2 and TRBJ2-7; TRBD1 matches 8 bases. The CDR3 is made up of 14 amino acids. The germline CDR1 and CDR2 sequences are SNHLY and FYNNEI. The junction had 4 bases not matched to a gene; V was cut back by 3 bases and J by 3 bases. The CDR3 region has the DNA TGTGCCAGCAGTGAGGACAGGGAAGTCTACGAGCAGTACTTC. The encoded protein is CASSEDREVYEQYF.

The chain employs TRBV7-2 and TRBJ2-1, with TRBD1 identical over 11 bases. There are 14 residues in the CDR3. The ends lost 5 bases at V and 5 bases at J; junction bases unmatched: 2. Looked up from germline, CDR1 is SGHTA and CDR2 is FQGNSA. CDR3 region: CASSPDRGHNEQFF. The DNA of the CDR3 is TGTGCCAGCAGCCCGGACAGGGGGCACAATGAGCAGTTCTTC.

The V call is TRBV6-5, the J call TRBJ1-1; the D is unclear. The germline V gene encodes CDR1 MNHEY and CDR2 SVGAGI. The CDR3 totals 13 residues. V dropped 6 bases and J dropped 1 base, with 9 bases sitting between them. Here the CDR3 DNA reads TGTGCCAGCAGCCTCACAAGGAACACTGAAGCTTTCTTT. Its translation is CASSLTRNTEAFF.

The chain is built from TRBV28 and TRBJ2-6; no clear D. V was cut by 3 bases and J by 0 bases, with 3 bases left in between. The CDR3 is 14 amino acids. Germline assignment: CDR1 MDHEN and CDR2 SYDVKM. CDR3 loop: CASSLPSGANVLTF. The CDR3, as DNA: TGTGCCAGCAGTTTGCCCTCTGGGGCCAACGTCCTGACTTTC.

The chain combines TRBV30 with TRBJ1-4; tentatively, D is TRBD1 (5 bases). CDR1 is GTSNPN and CDR2 is SVGIG in the germline V gene (reference sequence). Trimming removed 5 bases from V and 7 bases from J, with 14 bases in between. The length of the CDR3 is 13 residues. The CDR3 region is CAWAPRTGEKLFF. The CDR3 coding sequence is TGTGCCTGGGCGCCACGAACAGGTGAAAAACTGTTTTTT.

The J gene is TRBJ1-2, the V gene TRBV18, with D tentatively TRBD1 (5 bases). The ends were cut back, 5 bases at V and 6 bases at J, with 19 bases in the middle. Germline assignment: CDR1 KGHSH and CDR2 LQKENI. This CDR3 spans 15 amino acids. CDR3 DNA sequence: TGTGCCAGCTCAACGAACCGACAGTCGGGGAATGGCTACACCTTC. This sequence encodes CASSTNRQSGNGYTF.

The CDR3 DNA reads as TGTGCCAGCGGGTTTGGAGGAAAACTGTTTTTT. This sequence encodes CASGFGGKLFF. The chain uses TRBV9 and TRBJ1-4; D not resolved. Germline V lookup: CDR1 SGDLS, CDR2 YYNGEE. There are 11 residues in the CDR3. V was shortened by 7 bases and J by 10 bases, with 11 bases between the two germline ends.

This clone appeared a few times. The rearrangement joins TRBV27 to TRBJ2-7; no firm D call. Trimming removed 2 bases at V and 2 bases at J, with 7 bases between. Germline V gives CDR1 MNHEY, CDR2 SMNVEV (reference sequence). The CDR3 covers 13 residues. CDR3 sequence (DNA): TGTGCCAGCAGTTTAAAGTCCCCCTACGAGCAGTACTTC. This gives the protein CASSLKSPYEQYF.

The J gene is TRBJ1-1, the V gene TRBV23-1; D is uncertain. TRBV23-1 is annotated as an ORF whose role is uncertain. The V end lost 3 bases, the J end lost 6 bases, and 8 bases lay between the germline ends. The length of the CDR3 is 12 residues. This chain's CDR3 is CASSQSRPEAFF. The CDR3 DNA follows: TGCGCCAGCAGTCAGTCAAGGCCTGAAGCTTTCTTT.

V and J are TRBV14 and TRBJ1-2; D uncertain. The V gene lost 4 bases and the J gene lost 0 bases, with 6 bases spanning the gap. CDR1 is SGHDN and CDR2 is FVKESK in the germline V gene. This CDR3 has 13 amino acids. CDR3 DNA: TGTGCCAGCAGCCCGAGAGCTAACTATGGCTACACCTTC. It yields the protein CASSPRANYGYTF.

V is TRBV11-2 and J is TRBJ2-5; 13 bases map to TRBD2. CDR1 and CDR2 (germline): SGHAT, FQNNGV. This CDR3 has 17 amino acids. V shed 5 bases and J 5 bases; nucleotides not matched to a gene: 11. The CDR3 region has the DNA TGTGCCAGCAGCCTCGGGACTAGCGGGATCCCGATGGAGACCCAGTACTTC. This translates into CASSLGTSGIPMETQYF.

The chain combines TRBV7-9 with TRBJ2-2; TRBD1 matches at 9 bases. After removal of 6 bases from V and 6 bases from J, the junction contained 11 bases not matched to a gene. This CDR3 is built from 16 residues. Germline V gives CDR1 SEHNR, CDR2 FQNEAQ (reference sequence). CDR3 loop: CASRQRDRAFPGELFF. CDR3 DNA: TGTGCCAGCAGACAACGGGACAGGGCTTTTCCCGGGGAGCTGTTTTTT. The whole variable domain, remainder taken from reference TRBV7-9 and TRBJ2-2, is DTGVSQNPRHKITKRGQNVTFRCDPISEHNRLYWYRQTLGQGPEFLTYFQNEAQLEKSRLLSDRFSAERPKGSFSTLEIQRTEQGDSAMYLCASRQRDRAFPGELFFGEGSRLTVL.

This clone was seen more than once but under ten times. The chain carries TRBV20-1 and TRBJ1-4; unclear D gene. The CDR3 has 11 amino acids. V was clipped by 5 bases and J by 7 bases, with 8 bases between them. Germline CDR1 DFQATT, CDR2 SNEGSKA (reference sequence). The CDR3 loop is CSAYPGEKLFF. CDR3 bases: TGCAGTGCTTACCCCGGTGAAAAACTGTTTTTT.

Here the CDR3 reads CASSPPSVTDTQYF. CDR3 sequence (DNA): TGTGCCAGCTCACCCCCCTCCGTTACAGATACGCAGTATTTT. This sequence joins TRBV18 and TRBJ2-3, with unresolved D. In germline, CDR1 is KGHSH, CDR2 LQKENI. With 3 bases removed from V and 3 bases from J, the gap between germline ends came to 10 bases. The CDR3 runs 14 residues.

This chain uses TRBV18 with TRBJ2-5; unclear D gene. Trimming stripped 2 bases from V and 5 bases from J, with 9 bases between. This CDR3 has 13 residues. Germline assignment: CDR1 KGHSH and CDR2 LQKENI. The CDR3 sequence: CASSPGSRETQYF. The CDR3 DNA follows: TGTGCCAGCTCACCAGGAAGCCGGGAGACCCAGTACTTC.

This clone was recorded a few times. V gene TRBV15 combines with J gene TRBJ2-7; D gene uncertain. V lost 2 bases to trimming and J lost 5 bases, with 10 bases between them. Germline V gene data show CDR1 as LNHNV and CDR2 as YYDKDF (reference sequence). The CDR3 covers 13 residues. As DNA, the CDR3 is TGTGCCACCAGCAGATACCGTACGGACGAGCAGTACTTC. Amino acid sequence: CATSRYRTDEQYF.

The chain uses TRBV19 and TRBJ2-5, with 7 nucleotides matching TRBD2. The CDR3 has 15 amino acids. Germline V CDR1 and CDR2: LNHDA, SQIVND (reference sequence). The trim removed 9 bases at V and 0 bases at J, leaving 10 bases unmatched. CDR3 loop: CASRLAGGYQETQYF. CDR3 DNA sequence: TGTGCCAGCCGACTAGCAGGCGGGTACCAAGAGACCCAGTACTTC. The entire variable domain, with the rest obtained from reference TRBV19 and TRBJ2-5, is as follows: DGGITQSPKYLFRKEGQNVTLSCEQNLNHDAMYWYRQDPGQGLRLIYYSQIVNDFQKGDIAEGYSVSREKKESFPLTVTSAQKNPTAFYLCASRLAGGYQETQYFGPGTRLLVL.

The chain is built from TRBV29-1 and TRBJ2-3, with 11 bases fitting TRBD2. CDR1 and CDR2 (germline): SQVTM, ANQGSEA. This CDR3 contains 14 residues. The V and J ends lost 7 bases and 2 bases, in that order; junction bases with no gene match: 5. CDR3 region: CSAIAGGSTDTQYF. Written as DNA, the CDR3 is TGCAGCGCCATAGCGGGGGGGTCCACAGATACGCAGTATTTT.

Regarding this clone: The sample contains more than one DNA sequence encoding this CDR3. This chain links TRBV29-1 with TRBJ2-1; D not certain. From germline, CDR1 is SQVTM and CDR2 ANQGSEA. Deletions cut 4 bases from V and 4 bases from J, with 11 bases between. The CDR3 length is 13 residues. The chain's CDR3 is CSVVWLGYNEQFF. The DNA for the CDR3 is TGCAGCGTTGTTTGGCTGGGGTACAATGAGCAGTTCTTC.

This rearrangement joins TRBV18 to TRBJ1-3; weak D call: TRBD1 (5 bases). Between the trimmed V and J ends, which lost 3 bases and 1 base, there was a span of 13 bases. CDR1 and CDR2 from the germline V gene are KGHSH and LQKENI. The CDR3 spans 16 residues. The CDR3 DNA sequence: TGTGCCAGCTCACCGGAGACAGCCCTTTCTGGAAACACCATATATTTT. Amino acids: CASSPETALSGNTIYF.

As concerns this clone: This clone may be a read error of a much larger clone one base away. This rearrangement joins TRBV7-2 to TRBJ1-1; D not certain. V was cut by 5 bases and J by 0 bases, with 16 bases left in between. Looked up from germline, CDR1 is SGHTA and CDR2 is FQGNSA. The CDR3 consists of 16 residues. The CDR3 sequence: CASSQDDPAMNTEAFF. DNA of the CDR3: TGTGCCAGCAGCCAAGATGATCCAGCTATGAACACTGAAGCTTTCTTT.

This chain links TRBV7-8 with TRBJ2-7; 13 positions match TRBD2. V shed 5 bases and J 2 bases; nucleotides not matched to a gene: 3. The CDR3 consists of 15 residues. Looked up from germline, CDR1 is SGHVS and CDR2 is FQNEAQ. In DNA, the CDR3 is TGTGCCAGCAGCCTTGGACTAGCGGGGGCCTACGAGCAGTACTTC. Its protein product is CASSLGLAGAYEQYF.

This chain links TRBV30 with TRBJ1-5; 8 positions match TRBD1. CDR3 length equals 12 residues. The J segment lost 7 bases and the V segment lost 8 bases, leaving 7 bases of the junction unmatched. CDR1 is GTSNPN and CDR2 is SVGIG in the germline V gene (reference sequence). CDR3: CATGGTGQPQHF. The CDR3 DNA sequence: TGTGCCACAGGGGGAACGGGGCAGCCCCAGCATTTT.

This chain connects TRBV4-3 to TRBJ2-3; TRBD2 aligns across 7 bases. There are 18 residues in the CDR3. The ends lost 4 bases at V and 4 bases at J; junction bases unmatched: 17. CDR1 and CDR2 from the germline V gene are LGHNA and YSLEER. The chain's CDR3 is CASSPILRGGRAPDTQYF. CDR3 nucleotide sequence: TGCGCCAGCAGCCCCATCCTACGAGGTGGGAGGGCCCCAGATACGCAGTATTTT.